This passage covers 29 T cell receptor delta chains from one sample sequenced in a study of gammadelta T cells in human blood. TCRdb re-called the RT-PCR reads through CATT. The sample yields about 460 delta-chain clones, roughly 15% seen once. Sequencing used non-Vgamma9Vdelta2 gamma-delta T cells from infant blood. All receptors derive from a human donor.

In the case of this clone: This may stem from a read error, because a much larger clone lies one nucleotide away. This specimen includes other DNA sequences encoding the same CDR3. V gene TRDV1 combines with J gene TRDJ1, with a tentative D call TRDD3 (5 bases). Germline assignment: CDR1 TSWWSYY and CDR2 QGS. The CDR3 has 23 residues. The ends were cut back, 2 bases at V and 0 bases at J, with 34 bases in the middle. CDR3 sequence (DNA): TGTGCTCTTGGGGAATTGGCCCGTTTTCCCGTAGGGGAGGCCGATCCCTACACCGATAAACTCATCTTT. Protein: CALGELARFPVGEADPYTDKLIF.

This clone is classed as large. This rearrangement joins TRDV1 to TRDJ1, with 11 bases lining up with TRDD3. Germline V gives CDR1 TSWWSYY, CDR2 QGS. Trimming at V came to 4 bases and at J to 0 bases, leaving 19 bases not matched to a gene. The CDR3 has 21 residues. This chain's CDR3 is CALGGLRKAGGYTQYTDKLIF. The CDR3, as DNA: TGTGCTCTTGGGGGATTACGTAAAGCTGGGGGATACACTCAGTACACCGATAAACTCATCTTT.

This clone ranks as large. The chain uses TRAV29/DV5 and TRDJ1, with 12 bases fitting TRDD3. The CDR3 contains 22 residues. The germline CDR1 and CDR2 sequences are NSMFDY and ISSIKDK. After removal of 0 bases from V and 0 bases from J, the junction contained 21 bases not matched to a gene. In nucleotides, the CDR3 is TGTGCAGCAAGCGCAGGCTTCCCACCTTCTTGTACTGGGGGATACTACACCGATAAACTCATCTTT. It encodes CAASAGFPPSCTGGYYTDKLIF. Combining the CDR3 with reference TRAV29/DV5 and TRDJ1 gives the whole variable domain DQQVKQNSPSLSVQEGRISILNCDYTNSMFDYFLWYKKYPAEGPTFLISISSIKDKNEDGRFTVFLNKSAKHLSLHIVPSQPGDSAVYFCAASAGFPPSCTGGYYTDKLIFGKGTRVTVEP.

V is TRDV1 and J is TRDJ2, with 13 nucleotides matching TRDD3. J lost 1 base, V lost 0 bases, and 14 bases had no gene match. Germline V gene data show CDR1 as TSWWSYY and CDR2 as QGS. The CDR3 loop spans 22 amino acids. This chain's CDR3 is CALGELGLETGGYEFLTAQLFF. The DNA of the CDR3 is TGTGCTCTTGGGGAACTAGGTCTGGAGACTGGGGGATACGAATTTTTGACAGCACAACTCTTCTTT.

This clone ranks as large. The chain recombines TRDV1 with TRDJ1; 12 nucleotides agree with TRDD3. V was pared by 6 bases and J by 3 bases, with 20 bases of the junction left unmatched. Germline V CDR1 and CDR2: TSWWSYY, QGS. CDR3 length: 20 residues. The CDR3 coding sequence is TGTGCTCTTGGAGTAGCCCTCCTACTGGGGGATACACCCCAACCCGATAAACTCATCTTT. Amino acid sequence: CALGVALLLGDTPQPDKLIF.

Regarding this clone: Just one base apart from a much larger clone, this may be a read error. The V and J genes are TRDV1 and TRDJ1; 13 bases are shared with TRDD3. The CDR3 has 23 residues. The germline V gene encodes CDR1 TSWWSYY and CDR2 QGS. Losses at the gene ends were 4 bases for V and 0 bases for J; bases not matched to a gene: 23. The CDR3: CALGGRETIRLGDTRIYTDKLIF. For the CDR3, the DNA is TGTGCTCTTGGGGGAAGAGAGACCATCCGACTGGGGGATACGCGGATTTACACCGATAAACTCATCTTT.

This clone has a handful of counts. A much larger clone lies a single base off, so this may be a read error. The genes are TRDV1 and TRDJ1; D is unclear. V lost 0 bases, J lost 3 bases, and 14 bases lay in between. Looked up from germline, CDR1 is TSWWSYY and CDR2 is QGS. The CDR3 spans 16 residues. CDR3 sequence: CALGELPYHLSDKLIF. CDR3 DNA sequence: TGTGCTCTTGGGGAACTCCCATACCACCTTTCCGATAAACTCATCTTT.

This clone ranks as large. The chain has TRDV3 and TRDJ2, with 8 bases fitting TRDD3. The germline V gene encodes CDR1 TVYSNPD and CDR2 GDNSRS (reference sequence). The CDR3 totals 14 residues. Losses at the gene ends were 2 bases for V and 10 bases for J; bases not matched to a gene: 12. In DNA, the CDR3 is TGTGCCTTTCGCCCTGACTGGGGGGATCAACAACTCTTCTTT. This sequence encodes CAFRPDWGDQQLFF.

Concerning this clone itself: This is likely an artifact of a read error, given a far larger clone one base away. Other DNA variants within this sample encode the same CDR3. The chain links TRDV1 to TRDJ1, with 12 bases aligning to TRDD3. This CDR3 region has 23 residues. Germline V CDR1 and CDR2: TSWWSYY, QGS. CDR3 loop: CALGENLISSGTGGYTYTDKLIF. CDR3 DNA sequence: TGTGCTCTAGGGGAGAACCTCATTTCCTCGGGTACTGGGGGATACACCTACACCGATAAACTCATCTTT.

By sample share, this clone is large (0.1 to 1%). This chain uses TRDV1 with TRDJ1, with a weak D call TRDD2 (5 bases). The CDR3 has 14 amino acids. Trimming shortened V by 4 bases and J by 0 bases, and 9 bases separated the two germline ends. Germline V gene sequence: CDR1 TSWWSYY, CDR2 QGS. CDR3 nucleotide sequence: TGTGCTCTTGGGGGCACCCTACACACCGATAAACTCATCTTT. Encoded protein: CALGGTLHTDKLIF.

This clone is judged large (0.1 to 1%). The gene calls are TRDV1 and TRDJ1; TRDD3 matches 13 bases. V shed 8 bases, J shed 0 bases, and the junction held 15 bases outside the gene matches. The germline CDR1 and CDR2 sequences are TSWWSYY and QGS. The CDR3 spans 19 residues. CDR3 region: CALFPWTGGYALYTDKLIF. CDR3 nucleotide sequence: TGTGCTCTTTTCCCGTGGACTGGGGGATACGCTCTGTACACCGATAAACTCATCTTT.

This clone rates as large. V and J are TRDV1 and TRDJ1, with D uncertain. Per the germline V gene, CDR1 is TSWWSYY and CDR2 is QGS. The V end was cut by 0 bases, the J end by 7 bases, with 12 bases between. The CDR3 is made up of 14 amino acids. CDR3 protein: CALGELDLMTKLIF. Written as DNA, the CDR3 is TGTGCTCTTGGGGAACTTGACTTAATGACTAAACTCATCTTT.

Within the sample, this clone is large. Other DNA sequences of this sample code for an identical CDR3. The chain links TRDV1 to TRDJ2; TRDD3 agrees at 12 bases. This CDR3 is 23 amino acids long. Germline assignment: CDR1 TSWWSYY and CDR2 QGS. V lost 0 bases and J lost 2; bases outside the gene matches: 19. This chain's CDR3 is CALGELTRTPYWGILSLTAQLFF. The CDR3 coding sequence is TGTGCTCTTGGGGAACTAACACGTACCCCCTACTGGGGGATACTTTCATTGACAGCACAACTCTTCTTT.

For this clone: This likely reflects a read error, since a far larger clone is one base away. The chain links TRAV36/DV7 to TRDJ1, with D tentatively TRDD2 or TRDD3 (9 bases each). V lost 0 bases and J lost 0, with 51 bases in between. The CDR3 is 28 residues long. Germline V gives CDR1 VTNFRS, CDR2 LTSSGIE (reference sequence). The CDR3 DNA reads as TGTGCTGTGGAGGCCCCCTCCTTCCTACGAACCACTGGGGGACACGGGGGTTGGGACTCTCATAACACCGATAAACTCATCTTT. It translates to CAVEAPSFLRTTGGHGGWDSHNTDKLIF.

In the case of this clone: This DNA's translation and the protein TCRdb lists, from a much larger clone, do not match at residue 14, likely due to a read error; the protein shown is translated from the DNA. The chain is built from TRDV1 and TRDJ1; D is unresolved. Germline loops: CDR1 TSWWSYY, CDR2 QGS. The length of the CDR3 is 22 residues. V lost 3 bases, J lost 0 bases, and 32 bases lay in between. CDR3 sequence reads: CALGEPLDNPYAGLADTDKLIF. DNA of the CDR3: TGTGCTCTTGGGGAGCCCCTCGACAATCCTTACGCGGGGTTAGCGGACACCGATAAACTCATCTTT.

In its sample, this clone is large. The chain combines TRDV1 with TRDJ1, with 9 bases that match TRDD3. V lost 3 bases and J lost 8; bases outside the gene matches: 25. The CDR3 totals 20 residues. Germline CDR1 TSWWSYY, CDR2 QGS. CDR3 bases: TGTGCTCTTGGGGAGGCCTCCTACGACCGGGGGATACTCAACCCCGTGAAACTCATCTTT. Translated: CALGEASYDRGILNPVKLIF.

As to this clone: Since a much larger clone is just one base distant, this may be a read error. The chain recombines TRDV1 with TRDJ1; 9 nucleotides agree with TRDD3. CDR3 length: 18 residues. The V gene end was trimmed by 8 bases and the J gene end by 2 bases; junction bases not matched to a gene: 18. Looked up from germline, CDR1 is TSWWSYY and CDR2 is QGS. In nucleotides, the CDR3 is TGTGCTCTTACCACCGAGGGCTCCGTACTGGGGGAAACCGATAAACTCATCTTT. It specifies CALTTEGSVLGETDKLIF.

By sample share, this clone is large. Other DNA sequences in the same sample also yield this CDR3. The gene calls are TRDV1 and TRDJ2, with D uncertain. The CDR3 spans 19 residues. Per the germline V gene, CDR1 is TSWWSYY and CDR2 is QGS. V shed 2 bases and J shed 0 bases, with 19 bases lying between them. The CDR3 loop is CALGEDSKSATALTAQLFF. CDR3 DNA: TGTGCTCTTGGGGAAGATAGCAAGTCGGCCACAGCTTTGACAGCACAACTCTTCTTT.

This clone is deemed large. This rearrangement joins TRDV1 to TRDJ1; D is perhaps TRDD3 (8 bases). The CDR3 contains 22 residues. The V end lost 4 bases, the J end lost 0 bases, and 33 bases lay between the germline ends. From germline, CDR1 is TSWWSYY and CDR2 QGS. As DNA, the CDR3 is TGTGCTCTTGGGGGCATCTTTTCCTACTCGATGGGGGATTCAAAACACACCGATAAACTCATCTTT. It codes for CALGGIFSYSMGDSKHTDKLIF.

Points on this clone: A far larger clone is one base from this, pointing to a likely read error. Within the sample, other DNA sequences also encode this same CDR3. V usage is TRDV1 and J usage is TRDJ1, with a weak D call TRDD3 (6 bases). The CDR3 covers 20 residues. Per germline, CDR1 TSWWSYY and CDR2 QGS. V was pared by 2 bases and J by 2 bases, with 27 bases between. Written as DNA, the CDR3 is TGTGCTCTTGGGGAAACGATCTCTGGGCACGGATACCTCCCTACCGATAAACTCATCTTT. Residues: CALGETISGHGYLPTDKLIF.

In its sample, this clone was seen a few times. TCRdb assigns this DNA the protein of a much larger clone, which departs from its translation at residue 9; this likely reflects a read error, and the protein shown comes from translating the DNA. This chain links TRDV1 with TRDJ1; 8 bases agree with TRDD3. V shed 0 bases and J 2 bases; nucleotides not matched to a gene: 8. The length of the CDR3 is 17 residues. Looked up from germline, CDR1 is TSWWSYY and CDR2 is QGS. The CDR3 region has the DNA TGTGCTCTTGGGGAACTACTGGGGGGTACGATGACCGATAAACTCATCTTT. It yields the protein CALGELLGGTMTDKLIF.

With regard to this clone: This clone may be a read error of a much larger clone one base away. The chain has TRDV1 and TRDJ1; the D gene is possibly TRDD3 (6 bases). The CDR3 covers 26 residues. V was shortened by 2 bases and J by 1 base, with 44 bases between the two germline ends. Per the germline V gene, CDR1 is TSWWSYY and CDR2 is QGS. CDR3 in DNA: TGTGCTCTTGGGGAATACCAGGGACTTCCGCTTCTTTGGAGGGGTTTGGGGGGGGGTTGCACCGATAAACTCATCTTT. It translates to CALGEYQGLPLLWRGLGGGCTDKLIF.

By sample fraction, this clone is large. The rearrangement joins TRDV1 to TRDJ1; 8 bases line up with TRDD3. Germline V gene sequence: CDR1 TSWWSYY, CDR2 QGS. V was pared by 5 bases and J by 8 bases, with 31 bases of the junction left unmatched. CDR3 length: 21 residues. The CDR3 DNA reads TGTGCTCTTGGGTCCCCCTTCCCCGGCGAAAAACTGGGGGTCCCATCCGGGAAACTCATCTTT. Translation: CALGSPFPGEKLGVPSGKLIF.

As for this clone: Translating this DNA gives a protein that differs at residue 17 from the TCRdb one, which belongs to a much larger clone; a read error is likely, and the protein shown is this translation. This rearrangement joins TRDV1 to TRDJ1; tentatively, D is TRDD2 (6 bases). Germline CDR1 reads TSWWSYY; CDR2 reads QGS. The CDR3 covers 21 residues. CDR3 region: CALGGKAFHTPMSRYTNKLIF. DNA for the CDR3: TGTGCTCTTGGGGGCAAGGCCTTCCACACTCCTATGTCGCGGTACACCAATAAACTCATCTTT.

Comments on this clone: A far larger clone differs by one base, so this is likely a read error. At the DNA level, this CDR3 is encoded by other sequences in the same sample as well. The chain employs TRDV1 and TRDJ1; 8 bases align to TRDD3. CDR1 is TSWWSYY, CDR2 QGS, per germline. The CDR3 is 15 residues long. Losses at the gene ends were 9 bases for V and 0 bases for J; bases not matched to a gene: 9. CDR3 in amino acids: CALSGGFHHTDKLIF. The DNA for the CDR3 is TGTGCTCTAAGTGGGGGATTTCATCACACCGATAAACTCATCTTT.

This clone has just a few counts. This may come from a read error, since a much larger clone is one base off. The chain joins TRAV14/DV4 to TRDJ1; D call uncertain. CDR3 length: 21 amino acids. Looked up from germline, CDR1 is TSDPSYG and CDR2 is QGSYDQQN (reference sequence). The CDR3 nucleotides read TGTGCTCTGAGTGAAGTGTTCGCGGCAACCTTGGGCCCCGCTACCCATACCAAACTCATCTTT. Translated: CALSEVFAATLGPATHTKLIF.

With respect to this clone: This sequence is one base from a far larger clone and is likely a read error. This rearrangement joins TRDV1 to TRDJ1; 11 nucleotides match TRDD3. The CDR3 runs to 27 residues. V was clipped by 2 bases and J by 0 bases; unmatched bases: 35. Germline V CDR1 and CDR2: TSWWSYY, QGS. CDR3 loop: CALGERAAVTLPPPLGDTCPYTDKLIF. The DNA for the CDR3 is TGTGCTCTTGGGGAAAGGGCCGCCGTAACCCTTCCTCCTCCTCTGGGGGATACCTGTCCGTACACCGATAAACTCATCTTT.

On this clone: A read error is likely here: a far larger clone is one base away. This sequence joins TRAV36/DV7 and TRDJ1; TRDD3 matches at 13 bases. With V trimmed by 0 bases and J by 0 bases, 38 bases remained unmatched. There are 28 residues in the CDR3. Germline CDR1 reads VTNFRS; CDR2 reads LTSSGIE (reference sequence). CDR3 nucleotides: TGTGCTGTGGAGGCCCCCTCCTTCCTACGAACCACTGGGGGATACGGGGGTTGGGACTCTAATAACACCGATAAACTCATCTTT. It is translated as CAVEAPSFLRTTGGYGGWDSNNTDKLIF.

Only a few counts were recorded for this clone. This probably arose from a read error, given a far larger clone one base away. Other nucleotide sequences in the sample specify the same CDR3. The chain has TRAV14/DV4 and TRDJ1; D not resolved. Germline V CDR1 and CDR2: TSDPSYG, QGSYDQQN (reference sequence). CDR3 size: 21 residues. CDR3 bases: TGTGCTCTGAGTGAAGTGTCCGCGGCAACCTTGGGCCCCGCTACCCACACCAAACTCATCTTT. Amino acids: CALSEVSAATLGPATHTKLIF.